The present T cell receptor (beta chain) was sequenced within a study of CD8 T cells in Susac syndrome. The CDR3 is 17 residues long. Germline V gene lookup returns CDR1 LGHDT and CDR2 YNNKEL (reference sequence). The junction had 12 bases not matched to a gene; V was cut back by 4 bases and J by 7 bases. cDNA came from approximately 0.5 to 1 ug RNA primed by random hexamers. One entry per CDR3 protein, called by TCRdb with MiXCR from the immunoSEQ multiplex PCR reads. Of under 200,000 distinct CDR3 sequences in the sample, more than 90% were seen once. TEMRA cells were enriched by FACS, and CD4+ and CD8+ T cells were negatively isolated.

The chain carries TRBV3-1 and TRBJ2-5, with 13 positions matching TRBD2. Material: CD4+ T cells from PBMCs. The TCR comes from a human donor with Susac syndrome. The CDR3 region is CASSRGLAGESKGTQYF. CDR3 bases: TGTGCCAGCAGCCGCGGACTAGCGGGGGAGTCCAAAGGGACCCAGTACTTC.